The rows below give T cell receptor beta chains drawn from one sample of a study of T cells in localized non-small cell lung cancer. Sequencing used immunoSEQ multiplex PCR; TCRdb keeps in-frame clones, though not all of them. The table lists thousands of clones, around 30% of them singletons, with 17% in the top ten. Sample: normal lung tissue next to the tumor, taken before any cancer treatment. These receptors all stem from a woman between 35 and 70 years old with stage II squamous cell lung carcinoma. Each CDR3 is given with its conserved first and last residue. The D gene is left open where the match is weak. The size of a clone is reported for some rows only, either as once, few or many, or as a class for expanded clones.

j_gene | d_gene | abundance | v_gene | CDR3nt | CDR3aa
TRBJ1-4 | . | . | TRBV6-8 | TGTGCCAGCAGCCACGGGCCCCTGGGGGAAAAACTGTTTTTT | CASSHGPLGEKLFF
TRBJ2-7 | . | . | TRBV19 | TGTGCCAGTAGTGGCCCAGGAAACCCCTACGAGCAGTACTTC | CASSGPGNPYEQYF
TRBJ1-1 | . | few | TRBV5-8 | TGTGCCAGCAGCTTAGGAGGGCGCACTGAAGCTTTCTTT | CASSLGGRTEAFF
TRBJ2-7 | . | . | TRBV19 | TGTGCCAGTAGTACCGCCAGACAGACCGAGCAGTACTTC | CASSTARQTEQYF
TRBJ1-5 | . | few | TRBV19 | TGTACCAGTACCCAAGGTAGACAGGGCAATCAGCCCCAGCATTTT | CTSTQGRQGNQPQHF
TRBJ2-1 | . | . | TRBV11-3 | TGTGCCAGCAGCTTAGGGACGACCGGTCGGCAGCAGTTCTTC | CASSLGTTGRQQFF
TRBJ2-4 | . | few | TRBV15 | TGTGCCACCAGCAGTCACCGACAGGGAGGAACCAAAAACATTCAGTACTTC | CATSSHRQGGTKNIQYF
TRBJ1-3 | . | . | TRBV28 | TGTGCCAGCAGTCATCGACTAAAGTTCACCATATATTTT | CASSHRLKFTIYF
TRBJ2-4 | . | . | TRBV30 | TGTGCCTGGAGTGAGGGGCTAGACCAAAACATTCAGTACTTC | CAWSEGLDQNIQYF
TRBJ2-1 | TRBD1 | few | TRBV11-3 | TGTGCCAGCAGCTTGACAGGGTACGGCAATGAGCAGTTCTTC | CASSLTGYGNEQFF
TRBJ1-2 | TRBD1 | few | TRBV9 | TGTGCCAGCAGCCCCCTAGGACAGGGGTTGGGTGGCTACACCTTC | CASSPLGQGLGGYTF
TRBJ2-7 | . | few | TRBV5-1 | TGCGCCAGCAGCTTGACCGACAGGTTCTCCTACGAGCAGTACTTC | CASSLTDRFSYEQYF
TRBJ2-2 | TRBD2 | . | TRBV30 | TGTGCCTGGATCCCCGGACTAGCGTCAAACACCGGGGAGCTGTTTTTT | CAWIPGLASNTGELFF
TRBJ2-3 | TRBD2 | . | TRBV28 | TGTGCCAGCAGTTCGTGGGGACTAGCGGGAGAGGCCTGGGGACGTTCTAGCACAGATACGCAGTATTTT | CASSSWGLAGEAWGRSSTDTQYF
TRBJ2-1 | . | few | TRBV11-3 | TGTGCCAGCAGCTTAATAGGTCAGGGGGGCTCTGATGAGCAGTTCTTC | CASSLIGQGGSDEQFF
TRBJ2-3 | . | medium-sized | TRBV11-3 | TGTGCCAGCAGCTTAATGAGCGGGAGCACAGATACGCAGTATTTT | CASSLMSGSTDTQYF
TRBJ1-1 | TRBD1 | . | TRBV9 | TGTGCCAGCAGCGTAGGGAATACAGGGGGCACTGAAGCTTTCTTT | CASSVGNTGGTEAFF
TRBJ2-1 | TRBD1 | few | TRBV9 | TGTGCCAGCAGTGATGCCGGGACAGTCCCCTACAATGAGCAGTTCTTC | CASSDAGTVPYNEQFF
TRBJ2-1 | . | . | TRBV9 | TGTGCCAGCAGTGAAACCAGGACAGATTACAATGAGCAGTTCTTC | CASSETRTDYNEQFF
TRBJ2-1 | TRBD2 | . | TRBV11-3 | TGTGCCAGCAGCGACAGGACTAGCGGAAACAATGAGCAGTTCTTC | CASSDRTSGNNEQFF
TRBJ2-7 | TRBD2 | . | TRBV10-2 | TGCGCCAGCAGTGCGGGACTAGCGTCCTCCTACGAGCAGTACTTC | CASSAGLASSYEQYF
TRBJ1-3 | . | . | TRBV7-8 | TGTGCCACCAGACCGGGATTGGGAAACACCATATATTTT | CATRPGLGNTIYF
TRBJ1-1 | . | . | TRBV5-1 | TGCGCCAGCAGGGGGTGGGTGAGGGGCTACCCGGGCACTGAAGCTTTCTTT | CASRGWVRGYPGTEAFF
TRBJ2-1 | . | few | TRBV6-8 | TGTGCCAGCAGGAAATATCGAGTAAGTCCCAATGAGCAGTTCTTC | CASRKYRVSPNEQFF
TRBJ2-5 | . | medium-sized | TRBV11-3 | TGTGCCAGCACGCCGCGGGAAGAGGGGGAGACCCAGTACTTC | CASTPREEGETQYF
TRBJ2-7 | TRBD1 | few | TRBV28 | TGTGCCAGCATTGACCCCGGGACAGGATCCTACGAGCAGTACTTC | CASIDPGTGSYEQYF
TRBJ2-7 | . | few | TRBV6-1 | TGTGCCAGCAGTGAAGGGTCTTGGACACTCTACGAGCAGTACTTC | CASSEGSWTLYEQYF
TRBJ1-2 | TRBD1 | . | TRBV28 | TGTGCCAGCAGTCTGATACAGGGGGCCTATGGCTACACCTTC | CASSLIQGAYGYTF
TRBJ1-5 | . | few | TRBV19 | TGTGCCAGTAGTATATACCGGGGTAGCAATCAGCCCCAGCATTTT | CASSIYRGSNQPQHF
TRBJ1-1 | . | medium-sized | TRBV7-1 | TGTGCCAGCAGCTGGGGACTGAACACTGAAGCTTTCTTT | CASSWGLNTEAFF